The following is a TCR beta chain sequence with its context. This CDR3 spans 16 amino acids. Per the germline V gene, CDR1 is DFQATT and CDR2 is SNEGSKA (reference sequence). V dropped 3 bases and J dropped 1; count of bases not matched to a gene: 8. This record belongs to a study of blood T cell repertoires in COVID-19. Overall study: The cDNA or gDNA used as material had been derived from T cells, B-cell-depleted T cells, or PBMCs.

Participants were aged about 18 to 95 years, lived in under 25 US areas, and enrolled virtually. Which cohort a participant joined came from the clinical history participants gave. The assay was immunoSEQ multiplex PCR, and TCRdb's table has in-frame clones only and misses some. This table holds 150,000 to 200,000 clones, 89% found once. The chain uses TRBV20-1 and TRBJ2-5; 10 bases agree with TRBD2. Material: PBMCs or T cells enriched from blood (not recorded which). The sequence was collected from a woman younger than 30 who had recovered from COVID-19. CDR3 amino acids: CSASRGLAGAQETQYF. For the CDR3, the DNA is TGCAGTGCTAGTAGGGGGCTAGCGGGAGCCCAAGAGACCCAGTACTTC.